The sequence of this T cell receptor (beta chain) was determined in a study of neurological immune-mediated disorders. The CDR3 runs to 17 residues. Trimming took 3 bases from V and 8 from J; bases not matched to a gene: 13. Per germline, CDR1 SGHTA and CDR2 FQGNSA. One entry per CDR3 protein results from TCRdb running MiXCR on the 5' RACE reads. The sample lists approximately 20,000 distinct CDR3 sequences, about a quarter occurring once. This clonotype appeared once. This sequence originates from a man in his fifties or sixties with HTLV-1-associated myelopathy (HAM/TSP). The sample consisted of PBMCs. The chain has TRBV7-2 and TRBJ2-1, with 10 nucleotides matching TRBD1. The chain's CDR3 is CASSFTTDRGRRYEQFF. The CDR3 nucleotides are TGTGCCAGCAGCTTCACGACAGACAGGGGGCGGAGGTATGAGCAGTTCTTC.